This entry lists 15 T cell receptor beta chains sequenced from one sample in a study of blood T cell repertoires in COVID-19. Only in-frame clones appear in the TCRdb table, and some are missing; sequencing was by immunoSEQ multiplex PCR. Among about 240,000 clones, about 90% were seen once, and the ten largest hold just over 7%. Sequencing was performed on peripheral blood. The receptors were sampled from a man between 60 and 75 years old who had recovered from COVID-19.

V usage is TRBV12-5 and J usage is TRBJ1-6; possibly TRBD1 for D (5 bases). Between the trimmed V and J ends, which lost 0 bases and 9 bases, there was a span of 15 bases. CDR1 is LGHNT and CDR2 is FRNRAP in the germline V gene. The CDR3 sequence is 16 residues long. For the CDR3, the DNA is TGTGCTAGTGGTTTGGTACTTGGTCAGGGCGGTTCACCCCTCCACTTT. Its protein product is CASGLVLGQGGSPLHF.

This sequence joins TRBV11-3 and TRBJ2-7, with TRBD1 identical over 7 bases. The J segment lost 7 bases and the V segment lost 5 bases, leaving 8 bases of the junction unmatched. The CDR3 has 13 amino acids. The germline V gene encodes CDR1 SGHNT and CDR2 YENEEA. CDR3 protein: CASSKGTDGEQYF. DNA of the CDR3: TGTGCCAGCAGCAAAGGGACAGATGGTGAGCAGTACTTC. The full variable domain, with the rest looked up from reference TRBV11-3 and TRBJ2-7, is EAGVVQSPRYKIIEKKQPVAFWCNPISGHNTLYWYLQNLGQGPELLIRYENEEAVDDSQLPKDRFSAERLKGVDSTLKIQPAELGDSAVYLCASSKGTDGEQYFGPGTRLTVT.

The V and J genes are TRBV7-9 and TRBJ2-6, with D possibly matching TRBD2 (5 bases). CDR1 is SEHNR and CDR2 is FQNEAQ in the germline V gene (reference sequence). The ends were cut back, 2 bases at V and 1 base at J, with 15 bases in the middle. This CDR3 is built from 18 residues. The CDR3 DNA follows: TGTGCCAGCAGCTTATATCTGAGACTAACTTCTGGGGCCAACGTCCTGACTTTC. Translated, it gives CASSLYLRLTSGANVLTF.

V is TRBV10-3 and J is TRBJ1-2; no clear D gene. Germline CDR1 ENHRY, CDR2 SYGVKD. The CDR3 extends over 13 amino acids. V lost 0 bases, J lost 4 bases, and 6 bases lay in between. CDR3 residues: CAISESIVYGYTF. CDR3 nucleotides: TGTGCCATCAGTGAGTCGATAGTCTATGGCTACACCTTC.

This clone showed up just once. The same CDR3 can be traced to other DNA sequences in this sample. V is TRBV27 and J is TRBJ1-2; 8 bases agree with TRBD1. CDR3 length: 15 residues. J lost 2 bases, V lost 2 bases, and 4 bases had no gene match. Germline V gene data show CDR1 as MNHEY and CDR2 as SMNVEV (reference sequence). The CDR3 coding sequence is TGTGCCAGCAGTTTACTAGGGGACAGGAACTATGGCTACACCTTC. It yields the protein CASSLLGDRNYGYTF.

This chain uses TRBV6-5 with TRBJ1-5; possible D gene TRBD1, 5 bases. Trimming stripped 5 bases from V and 7 bases from J, with 18 bases between. The length of the CDR3 is 15 residues. CDR1 is MNHEY and CDR2 is SVGAGI in the germline V gene. The CDR3 region is CASSRDSLGGQPQHF. The DNA for the CDR3 is TGTGCCAGCAGTCGTGACAGCCTTGGGGGGCAGCCCCAGCATTTT.

This chain joins TRBV3-1 (or the pseudogene TRBV3-2) and TRBJ2-7; D is possibly TRBD1 (5 bases). Looked up from germline, CDR1 is LGHDT and CDR2 is YNNKEL (reference sequence). Trimming shortened V by 4 bases and J by 3 bases, and 13 bases separated the two germline ends. The CDR3 has 14 residues. CDR3: CASSPSADSYEQYV. CDR3 nucleotides: TGTGCCAGCAGCCCATCGGCCGACAGCTACGAGCAGTACGTC.

The chain employs TRBV5-1 and TRBJ1-6, with a tentative D call TRBD1 (5 bases). The CDR3 has 15 residues. V was trimmed by 0 bases and J by 10 bases, leaving 14 bases between them. CDR1 is SGHRS and CDR2 is YFSETQ in the germline V gene. The CDR3 DNA reads as TGCGCCAGCAGCTTGGCCGGTAGGGGCGAGTCACCCCTCCACTTT. Residues: CASSLAGRGESPLHF.

The rearrangement joins TRBV10-3 to TRBJ2-2, with 8 bases fitting TRBD2. The CDR3 contains 14 residues. CDR1 and CDR2 (germline): ENHRY, SYGVKD. Trimming cost V 11 bases and J 5 bases; bases outside gene matches: 10. The CDR3 loop reads CAVQGGGRTGELFF. The CDR3, as DNA: TGTGCCGTTCAGGGCGGGGGGCGAACCGGGGAGCTGTTTTTT.

The rearrangement uses TRBV12-5 and TRBJ2-3; 12 nucleotides align to TRBD1. Germline V gene lookup returns CDR1 LGHNT and CDR2 FRNRAP. This CDR3 is built from 15 residues. Trimming took 4 bases from V and 6 from J; bases not matched to a gene: 5. In DNA form, the CDR3 reads TGTGCTAGTGGTTCGGGGACAGGGGGCGCCGATACGCAGTATTTT. It encodes CASGSGTGGADTQYF.

This clone was counted between two and nine times. The chain uses TRBV9 and TRBJ2-2; 14 nucleotides align to TRBD2. V shed 4 bases, J shed 6 bases, and the junction held 5 bases outside the gene matches. Germline lookup yields CDR1 SGDLS and CDR2 YYNGEE. The CDR3 is 16 amino acids. CDR3: CASSSRLAGGPGELFF. CDR3 sequence (DNA): TGTGCCAGCAGCTCCAGACTAGCGGGGGGGCCCGGGGAGCTGTTTTTT. The complete variable domain, with remaining parts taken from reference TRBV9 and TRBJ2-2, reads DSGVTQTPKHLITATGQRVTLRCSPRSGDLSVYWYQQSLDQGLQFLIQYYNGEERAKGNILERFSAQQFPDLHSELNLSSLELGDSALYFCASSSRLAGGPGELFFGEGSRLTVL.

This clone appeared once. The chain links TRBV5-1 to TRBJ2-7; tentative D call: TRBD1 (6 bases). V lost 1 base and J 5 bases, leaving 10 bases between the germline ends. Germline V lookup: CDR1 SGHRS, CDR2 YFSETQ. The CDR3 has 13 residues. CDR3 in amino acids: CASSLSQGNEQYF. As DNA, the CDR3 is TGCGCCAGCAGCTTGTCACAGGGCAACGAGCAGTACTTC. The full variable domain, with the rest looked up from reference TRBV5-1 and TRBJ2-7, is KAGVTQTPRYLIKTRGQQVTLSCSPISGHRSVSWYQQTPGQGLQFLFEYFSETQRNKGNFPGRFSGRQFSNSRSEMNVSTLELGDSALYLCASSLSQGNEQYFGPGTRLTVT.

This sequence joins TRBV9 and TRBJ2-3; 11 nucleotides agree with TRBD2. Trimming at V came to 0 bases and at J to 4 bases, leaving 4 bases not matched to a gene. The CDR3 is 16 amino acids. Germline values: CDR1 SGDLS, CDR2 YYNGEE. DNA for the CDR3: TGTGCCAGCAGCGTAGGGGTTAGCGGGGGGGCAGATACGCAGTATTTT. It translates to CASSVGVSGGADTQYF.

This sequence joins TRBV2 and TRBJ1-3; possible D gene TRBD1, 5 bases. Germline CDR1 SNHLY, CDR2 FYNNEI. The CDR3 is 14 amino acids. Trimming shortened V by 0 bases and J by 4 bases, and 7 bases separated the two germline ends. CDR3 loop: CASSEARQGNTIYF. Here the CDR3 DNA reads TGTGCCAGCAGTGAAGCTAGACAGGGAAACACCATATATTTT.

The chain is built from TRBV30 and TRBJ1-6, with 7 bases fitting TRBD1. V lost 5 bases and J lost 9; bases outside the gene matches: 13. CDR3 length: 15 residues. Germline CDR1 reads GTSNPN; CDR2 reads SVGIG (reference sequence). The CDR3 loop is CAWGQASGISSPLHF. The DNA of the CDR3 is TGTGCCTGGGGACAGGCCAGCGGAATATCTTCACCCCTCCACTTT.